These 2 T cell receptor beta chains came from one sample sequenced in a study of T cell responses to AZD1222 COVID-19 vaccine. The assay was immunoSEQ multiplex PCR, and TCRdb's table has in-frame clones only and misses some. In the table there are more than 95,000 clones, about nine tenths of which are singletons. Here the sequenced sample was peripheral blood, taken on day 0 of AZD1222 vaccination. All receptors come from an adult in good health.

The J gene is TRBJ1-2, the V gene TRBV3-1 (or the pseudogene TRBV3-2), with D hard to call. Trimming cost V 4 bases and J 4 bases, with 13 bases left between them. Germline V CDR1 and CDR2: LGHDT, YNNKEL (reference sequence). The CDR3 extends over 14 amino acids. CDR3 protein: CASSPSAGLYGYTF. The CDR3 DNA reads as TGTGCCAGCAGCCCCTCGGCAGGCCTCTATGGCTACACCTTC.

The V call is TRBV4-1, the J call TRBJ2-7; D gene ambiguous. This CDR3 has 14 amino acids. Germline V gene data show CDR1 as MGHRA and CDR2 as YSYEKL. V lost 0 bases and J lost 9, with 15 bases in between. This CDR3 is CASSQDHQASGQYF. The CDR3 DNA reads TGCGCCAGCAGCCAAGATCATCAGGCCTCTGGGCAGTACTTC.